These T cell receptor beta chains were read from a single sample in a study of identical twins. TCRdb re-derived calls from the 5' RACE reads in MiXCR, one entry per CDR3 protein. The sample consists of roughly 200,000 distinct CDR3 sequences, about a sixth of them appearing once. These data were also reused for a study on T cells expressing NK-cell markers.

The sequencing sample was made of CD8+ T cells sorted from blood. Every receptor here comes from a woman under 30 in good health. CDR3s include the opening cysteine and the closing phenylalanine or tryptophan.

J,length,V,CDR3
TRBJ2-1,15,TRBV7-7,CASSPEAGDYNEQFF
TRBJ2-7,15,TRBV9,CASSPTRTGGGEQYF
TRBJ1-4,15,TRBV12-3/TRBV12-4,CASSGDRVSNEKLFF
TRBJ2-1,10,TRBV29-1,CSVEDPLLFF
TRBJ2-5,16,TRBV15,CATSRDRTGYLETQYF
TRBJ2-7,15,TRBV20-1,CSARAPRQSSYEQYF
TRBJ2-1,15,TRBV7-9,CASISRDRVYNEQFF
TRBJ2-1,15,TRBV9,CASSVGGGQGNEQFF
TRBJ2-7,14,TRBV7-3,CASSPNPDRDEQYF
TRBJ1-2,16,TRBV10-2,CASSESRRGSGYGYTF
TRBJ2-7,15,TRBV4-3,CASSPGGTSSYEQYF
TRBJ2-1,14,TRBV12-3/TRBV12-4,CASSTTGTHNEQFF
TRBJ2-7,13,TRBV29-1,CSASGTATYEQYF
TRBJ2-1,15,TRBV12-3/TRBV12-4,CASSLVGGKYNEQFF
TRBJ2-1,15,TRBV6-1,CASSQTGVEDNEQFF
TRBJ2-1,10,TRBV12-3/TRBV12-4,CASKLVEQFF
TRBJ2-7,13,TRBV6-1,CASTGRGVSWQYF
TRBJ2-2,16,TRBV4-3,CASESEVAGAHGELFF
TRBJ1-6,15,TRBV5-1,CASSQSQGVNSPLHF
TRBJ2-1,15,TRBV12-3/TRBV12-4,CASSVDRGFDNEQFF
TRBJ2-1,15,TRBV7-9,CASGDPGQGDNEQFF
TRBJ2-1,12,TRBV9,CASSGPSNEQFF
TRBJ2-1,15,TRBV7-8,CASSALAGGYNEQFF
TRBJ2-1,13,TRBV29-1,CSGGTSGRNEQFF
TRBJ2-7,11,TRBV29-1,CSVLTLGEQYF
TRBJ1-1,13,TRBV7-3,CASSLTGSTEAFF
TRBJ2-3,16,TRBV7-8,CASSWGDLDGTDTQYF
TRBJ2-1,13,TRBV7-9,CASSLAAFNEQFF